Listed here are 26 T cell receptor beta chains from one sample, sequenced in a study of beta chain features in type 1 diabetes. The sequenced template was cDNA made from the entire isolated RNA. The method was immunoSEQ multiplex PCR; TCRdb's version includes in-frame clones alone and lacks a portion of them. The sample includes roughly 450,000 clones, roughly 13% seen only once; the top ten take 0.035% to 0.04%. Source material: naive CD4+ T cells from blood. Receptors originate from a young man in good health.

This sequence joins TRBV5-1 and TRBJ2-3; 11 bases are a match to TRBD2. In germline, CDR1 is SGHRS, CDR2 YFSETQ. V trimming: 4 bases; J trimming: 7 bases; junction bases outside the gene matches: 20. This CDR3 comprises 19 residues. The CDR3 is CASSEMTVGSGRAPHTQYF. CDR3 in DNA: TGCGCCAGCAGCGAGATGACTGTGGGTAGCGGGAGGGCCCCGCATACGCAGTATTTT.

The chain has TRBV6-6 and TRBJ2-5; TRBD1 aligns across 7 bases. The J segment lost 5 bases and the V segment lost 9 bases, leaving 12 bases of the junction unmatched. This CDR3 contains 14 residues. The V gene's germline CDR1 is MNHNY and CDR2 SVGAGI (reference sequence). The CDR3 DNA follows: TGTGCCAGTTGCAGGGACAGCTTCGGGGAGACCCAGTACTTC. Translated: CASCRDSFGETQYF.

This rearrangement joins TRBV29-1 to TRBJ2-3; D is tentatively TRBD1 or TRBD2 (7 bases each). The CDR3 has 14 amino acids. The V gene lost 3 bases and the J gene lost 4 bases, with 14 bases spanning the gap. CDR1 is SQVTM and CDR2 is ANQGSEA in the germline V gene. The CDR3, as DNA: TGCAGCGTTGACCGTCCAGGGGGGGCAGATACGCAGTATTTT. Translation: CSVDRPGGADTQYF.

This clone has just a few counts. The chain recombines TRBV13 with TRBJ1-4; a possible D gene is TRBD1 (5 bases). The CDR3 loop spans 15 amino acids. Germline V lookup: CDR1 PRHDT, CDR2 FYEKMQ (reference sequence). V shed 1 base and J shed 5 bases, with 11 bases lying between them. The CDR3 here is CASSLAGDLNEKLFF. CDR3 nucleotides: TGTGCCAGCAGCTTAGCCGGGGACTTGAATGAAAAACTGTTTTTT. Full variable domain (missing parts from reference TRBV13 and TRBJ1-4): AAGVIQSPRHLIKEKRETATLKCYPIPRHDTVYWYQQGPGQDPQFLISFYEKMQSDKGSIPDRFSAQQFSDYHSELNMSSLELGDSALYFCASSLAGDLNEKLFFGSGTQLSVL.

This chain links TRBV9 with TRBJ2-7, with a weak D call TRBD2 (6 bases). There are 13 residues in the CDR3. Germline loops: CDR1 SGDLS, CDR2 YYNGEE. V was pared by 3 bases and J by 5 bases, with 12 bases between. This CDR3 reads CASSGPSVNEQYF. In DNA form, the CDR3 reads TGTGCCAGCAGCGGCCCTAGCGTAAACGAGCAGTACTTC.

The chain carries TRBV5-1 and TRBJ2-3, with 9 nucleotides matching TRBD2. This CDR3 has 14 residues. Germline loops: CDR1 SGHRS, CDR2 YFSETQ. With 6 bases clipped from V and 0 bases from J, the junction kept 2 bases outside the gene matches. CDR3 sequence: CASKAGGSTDTQYF. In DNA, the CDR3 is TGCGCCAGCAAAGCGGGGGGAAGCACAGATACGCAGTATTTT.

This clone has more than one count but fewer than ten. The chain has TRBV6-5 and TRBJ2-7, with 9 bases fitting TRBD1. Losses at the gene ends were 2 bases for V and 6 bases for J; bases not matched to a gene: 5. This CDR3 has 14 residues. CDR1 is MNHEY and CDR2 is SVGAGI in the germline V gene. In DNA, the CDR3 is TGTGCCAGCAGTTACGGGACAGGGAATACCGAGCAGTACTTC. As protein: CASSYGTGNTEQYF.

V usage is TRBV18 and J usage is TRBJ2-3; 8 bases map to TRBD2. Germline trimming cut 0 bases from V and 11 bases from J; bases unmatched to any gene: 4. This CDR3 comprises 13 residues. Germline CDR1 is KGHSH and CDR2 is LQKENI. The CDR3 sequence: CASSPPGLAGQYF. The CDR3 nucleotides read TGTGCCAGCTCACCACCCGGGCTAGCGGGGCAGTATTTT.

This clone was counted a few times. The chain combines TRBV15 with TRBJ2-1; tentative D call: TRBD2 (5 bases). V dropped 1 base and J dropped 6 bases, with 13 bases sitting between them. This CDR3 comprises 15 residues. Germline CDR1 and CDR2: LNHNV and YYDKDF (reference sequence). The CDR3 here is CATSRASRESNEQFF. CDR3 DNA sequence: TGTGCCACCAGCAGAGCAAGTAGGGAGAGCAATGAGCAGTTCTTC. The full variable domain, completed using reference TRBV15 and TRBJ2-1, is DAMVIQNPRYQVTQFGKPVTLSCSQTLNHNVMYWYQQKSSQAPKLLFHYYDKDFNNEADTPDNFQSRRPNTSFCFLDIRSPGLGDTAMYLCATSRASRESNEQFFGPGTRLTVL.

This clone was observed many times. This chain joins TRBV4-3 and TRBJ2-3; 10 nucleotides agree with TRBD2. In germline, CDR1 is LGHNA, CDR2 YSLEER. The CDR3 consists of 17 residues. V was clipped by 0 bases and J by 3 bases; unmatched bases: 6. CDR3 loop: CASSQDVAGGRTDTQYF. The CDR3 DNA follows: TGCGCCAGCAGCCAAGATGTAGCGGGGGGAAGGACAGATACGCAGTATTTT.

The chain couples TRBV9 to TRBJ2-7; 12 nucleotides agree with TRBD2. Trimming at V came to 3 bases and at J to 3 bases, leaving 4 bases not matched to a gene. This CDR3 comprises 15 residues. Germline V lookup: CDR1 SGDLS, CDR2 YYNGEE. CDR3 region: CASSATSGSHYEQYF. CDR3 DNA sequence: TGTGCCAGCAGCGCGACTAGCGGGAGCCACTACGAGCAGTACTTC.

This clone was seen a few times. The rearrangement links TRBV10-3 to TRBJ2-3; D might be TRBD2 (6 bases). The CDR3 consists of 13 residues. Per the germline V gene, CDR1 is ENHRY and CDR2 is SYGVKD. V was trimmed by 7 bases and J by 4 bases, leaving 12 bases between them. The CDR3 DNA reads TGTGCCATCACCGGGAGTAGGTCAGATACGCAGTATTTT. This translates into CAITGSRSDTQYF.

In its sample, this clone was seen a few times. CDR3 nucleotides: TGTGCCAGCAGCGTAGGGGAGGGGAACACCGGGGAGCTGTTTTTT. It encodes CASSVGEGNTGELFF. This sequence joins TRBV9 and TRBJ2-2, with 7 bases matching TRBD2. Germline V gene lookup returns CDR1 SGDLS and CDR2 YYNGEE. The J segment lost 1 base and the V segment lost 0 bases, leaving 0 bases of the junction unmatched. There are 15 residues in the CDR3.

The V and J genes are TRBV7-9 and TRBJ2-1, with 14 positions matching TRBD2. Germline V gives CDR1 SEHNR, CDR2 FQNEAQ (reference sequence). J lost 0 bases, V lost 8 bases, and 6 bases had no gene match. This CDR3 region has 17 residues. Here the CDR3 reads CASSTSGRESSYNEQFF. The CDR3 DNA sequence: TGTGCCAGCTCGACTAGCGGGAGGGAGAGCTCCTACAATGAGCAGTTCTTC.

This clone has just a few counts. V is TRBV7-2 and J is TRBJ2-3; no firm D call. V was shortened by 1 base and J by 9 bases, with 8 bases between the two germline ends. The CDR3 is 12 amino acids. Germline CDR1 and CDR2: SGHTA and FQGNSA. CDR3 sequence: CASSLVGWTQYF. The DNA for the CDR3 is TGTGCCAGCAGCTTAGTGGGTTGGACGCAGTATTTT.

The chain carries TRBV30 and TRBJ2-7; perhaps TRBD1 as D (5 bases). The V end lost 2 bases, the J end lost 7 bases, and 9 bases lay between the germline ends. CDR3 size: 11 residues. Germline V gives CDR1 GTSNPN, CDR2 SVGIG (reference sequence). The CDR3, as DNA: TGTGCCTGGAGTCAGGGATGGGAGCAGTACGTC. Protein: CAWSQGWEQYV.

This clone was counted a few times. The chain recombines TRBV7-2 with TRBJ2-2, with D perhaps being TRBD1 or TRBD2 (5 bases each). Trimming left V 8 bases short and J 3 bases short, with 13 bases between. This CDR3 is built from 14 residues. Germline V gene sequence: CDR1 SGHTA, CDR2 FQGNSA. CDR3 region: CASGSGTHTGELFF. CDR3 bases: TGTGCCAGCGGATCGGGGACGCACACCGGGGAGCTGTTTTTT. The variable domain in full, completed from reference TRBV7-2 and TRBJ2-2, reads GAGVSQSPSNKVTEKGKDVELRCDPISGHTALYWYRQSLGQGLEFLIYFQGNSAPDKSGLPSDRFSAERTGGSVSTLTIQRTQQEDSAVYLCASGSGTHTGELFFGEGSRLTVL.

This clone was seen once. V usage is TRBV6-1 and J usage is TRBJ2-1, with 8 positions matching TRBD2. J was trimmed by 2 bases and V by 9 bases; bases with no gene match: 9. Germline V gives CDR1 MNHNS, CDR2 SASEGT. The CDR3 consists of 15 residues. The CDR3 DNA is TGTGCCAGTAAAAACCCGGGACTAGCCTACAATGAGCAGTTCTTC. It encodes CASKNPGLAYNEQFF.

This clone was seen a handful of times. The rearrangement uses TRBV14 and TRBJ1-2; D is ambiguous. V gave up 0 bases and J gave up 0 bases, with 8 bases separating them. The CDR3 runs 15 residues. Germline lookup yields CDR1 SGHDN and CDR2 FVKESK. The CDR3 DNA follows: TGTGCCAGCAGCCAAGATGTACGGCCTAACTATGGCTACACCTTC. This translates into CASSQDVRPNYGYTF. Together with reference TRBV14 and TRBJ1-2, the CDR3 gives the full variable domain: EAGVTQFPSHSVIEKGQTVTLRCDPISGHDNLYWYRRVMGKEIKFLLHFVKESKQDESGMPNNRFLAERTGGTYSTLKVQPAELEDSGVYFCASSQDVRPNYGYTFGSGTRLTVV.

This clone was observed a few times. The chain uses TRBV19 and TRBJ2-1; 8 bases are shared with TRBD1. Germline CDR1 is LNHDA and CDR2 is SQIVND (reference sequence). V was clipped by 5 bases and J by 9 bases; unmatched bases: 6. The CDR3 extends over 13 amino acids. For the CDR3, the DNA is TGTGCCAGTAGTCGCAAGGACAGGGCTGAGCAGTTCTTC. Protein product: CASSRKDRAEQFF.

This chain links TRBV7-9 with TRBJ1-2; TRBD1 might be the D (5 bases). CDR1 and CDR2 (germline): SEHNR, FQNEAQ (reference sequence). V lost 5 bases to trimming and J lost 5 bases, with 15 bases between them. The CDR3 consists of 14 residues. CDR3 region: CASSPSARGYGYTF. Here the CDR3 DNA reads TGTGCCAGCAGCCCCTCCGCACGGGGGTATGGCTACACCTTC.

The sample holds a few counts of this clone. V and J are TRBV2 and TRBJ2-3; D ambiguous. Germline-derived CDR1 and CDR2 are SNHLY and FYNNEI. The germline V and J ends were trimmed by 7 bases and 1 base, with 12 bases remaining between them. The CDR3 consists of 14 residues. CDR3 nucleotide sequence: TGTGCCAGCATCAGGCTTTTGGGCACAGATACGCAGTATTTT. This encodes CASIRLLGTDTQYF.

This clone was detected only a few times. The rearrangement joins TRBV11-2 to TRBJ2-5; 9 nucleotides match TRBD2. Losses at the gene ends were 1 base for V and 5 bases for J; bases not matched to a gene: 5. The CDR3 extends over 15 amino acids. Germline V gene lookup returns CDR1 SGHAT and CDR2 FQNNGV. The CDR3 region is CASSLALAGSETQYF. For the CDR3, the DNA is TGTGCCAGCAGCTTAGCGCTAGCGGGGTCTGAGACCCAGTACTTC.

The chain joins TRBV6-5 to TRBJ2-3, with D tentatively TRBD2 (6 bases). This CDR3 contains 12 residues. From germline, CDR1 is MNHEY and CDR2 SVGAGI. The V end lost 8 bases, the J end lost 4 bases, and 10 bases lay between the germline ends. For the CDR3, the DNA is TGTGCCAGCCAGGGAGGAGCAGATACGCAGTATTTT. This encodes CASQGGADTQYF.

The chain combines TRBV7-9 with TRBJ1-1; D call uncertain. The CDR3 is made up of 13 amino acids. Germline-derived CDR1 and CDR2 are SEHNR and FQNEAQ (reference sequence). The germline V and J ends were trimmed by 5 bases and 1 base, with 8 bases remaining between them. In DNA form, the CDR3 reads TGTGCCAGCAGCCCTCGTGAGAACACTGAAGCTTTCTTT. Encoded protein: CASSPRENTEAFF.

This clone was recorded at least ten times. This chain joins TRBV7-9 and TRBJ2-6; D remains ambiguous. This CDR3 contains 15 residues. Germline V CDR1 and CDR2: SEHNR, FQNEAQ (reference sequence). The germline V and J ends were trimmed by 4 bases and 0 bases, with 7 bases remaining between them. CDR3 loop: CASSSSDSGANVLTF. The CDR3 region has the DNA TGTGCCAGCAGCTCGTCGGACTCTGGGGCCAACGTCCTGACTTTC.